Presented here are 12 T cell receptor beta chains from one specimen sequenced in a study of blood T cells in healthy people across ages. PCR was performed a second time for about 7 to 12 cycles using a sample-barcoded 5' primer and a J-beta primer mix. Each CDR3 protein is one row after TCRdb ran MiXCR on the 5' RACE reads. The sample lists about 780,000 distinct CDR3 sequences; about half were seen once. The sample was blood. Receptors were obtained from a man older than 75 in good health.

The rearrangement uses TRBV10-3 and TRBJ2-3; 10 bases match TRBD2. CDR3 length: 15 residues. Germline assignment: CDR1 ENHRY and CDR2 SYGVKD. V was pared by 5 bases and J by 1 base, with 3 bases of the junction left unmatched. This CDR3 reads CAISPGTSGTDTQYF. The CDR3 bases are TGTGCCATCAGTCCCGGGACTAGCGGCACAGATACGCAGTATTTT.

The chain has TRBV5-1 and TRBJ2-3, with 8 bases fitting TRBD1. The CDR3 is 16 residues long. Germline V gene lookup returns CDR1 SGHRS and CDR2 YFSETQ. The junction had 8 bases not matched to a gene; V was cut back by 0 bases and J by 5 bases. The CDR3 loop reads CASSLEVQGAGDTQYF. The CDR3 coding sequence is TGCGCCAGCAGCTTGGAAGTTCAGGGGGCCGGAGATACGCAGTATTTT.

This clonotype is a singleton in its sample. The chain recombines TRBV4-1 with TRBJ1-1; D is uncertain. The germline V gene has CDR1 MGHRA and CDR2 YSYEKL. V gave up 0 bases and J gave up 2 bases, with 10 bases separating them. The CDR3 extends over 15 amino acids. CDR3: CASSQDTAGNTEAFF. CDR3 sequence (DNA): TGCGCCAGCAGCCAAGATACGGCCGGAAACACTGAAGCTTTCTTT.

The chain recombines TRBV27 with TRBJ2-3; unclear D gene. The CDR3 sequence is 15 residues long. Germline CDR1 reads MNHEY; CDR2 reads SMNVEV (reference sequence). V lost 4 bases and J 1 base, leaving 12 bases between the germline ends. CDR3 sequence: CASSWVQSGTDTQYF. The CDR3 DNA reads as TGTGCCAGCAGTTGGGTACAGTCCGGCACAGATACGCAGTATTTT.

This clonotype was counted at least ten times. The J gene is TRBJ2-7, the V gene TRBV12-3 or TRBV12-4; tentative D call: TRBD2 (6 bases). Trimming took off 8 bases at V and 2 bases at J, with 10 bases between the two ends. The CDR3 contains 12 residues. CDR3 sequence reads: CASAGPPYEQYF. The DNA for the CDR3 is TGTGCCAGCGCGGGACCCCCCTACGAGCAGTACTTC.

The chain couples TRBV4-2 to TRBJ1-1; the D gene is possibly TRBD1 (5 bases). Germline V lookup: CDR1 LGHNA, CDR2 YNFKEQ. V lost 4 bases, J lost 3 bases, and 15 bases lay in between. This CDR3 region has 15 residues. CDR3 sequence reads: CASSRRQGTYTEAFF. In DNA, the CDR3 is TGTGCCAGCAGCCGTAGGCAGGGCACTTACACTGAAGCTTTCTTT.

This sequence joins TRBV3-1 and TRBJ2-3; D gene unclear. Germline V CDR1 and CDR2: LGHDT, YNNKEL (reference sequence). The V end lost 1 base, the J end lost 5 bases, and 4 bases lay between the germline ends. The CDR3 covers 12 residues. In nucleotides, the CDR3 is TGTGCCAGCAGCCAAGGCGAAGATACGCAGTATTTT. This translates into CASSQGEDTQYF.

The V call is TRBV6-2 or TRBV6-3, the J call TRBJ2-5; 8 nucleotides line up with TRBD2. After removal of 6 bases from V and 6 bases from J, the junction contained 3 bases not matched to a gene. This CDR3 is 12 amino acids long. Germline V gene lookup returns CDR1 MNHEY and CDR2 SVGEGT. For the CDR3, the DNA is TGTGCCAGCAGCCGACTAGCGAAGACCCAGTACTTC. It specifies CASSRLAKTQYF.

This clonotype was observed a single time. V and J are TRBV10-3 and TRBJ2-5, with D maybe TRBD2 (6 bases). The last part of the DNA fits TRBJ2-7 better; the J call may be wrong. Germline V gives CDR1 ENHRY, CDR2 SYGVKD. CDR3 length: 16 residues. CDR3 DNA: TGTGCCATCAGTGAGTCTGGGACTGGCGGCTCCTACGAGCAGTACTTC. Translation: CAISESGTGGSYEQYF.

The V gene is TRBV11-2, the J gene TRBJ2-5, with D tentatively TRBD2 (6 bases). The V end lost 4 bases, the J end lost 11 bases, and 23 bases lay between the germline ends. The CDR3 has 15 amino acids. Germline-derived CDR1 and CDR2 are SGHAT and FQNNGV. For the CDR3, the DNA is TGTGCCAGCAGCTCAGCACTAGCACCCGACAATGAGCAGTACTTC. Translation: CASSSALAPDNEQYF.

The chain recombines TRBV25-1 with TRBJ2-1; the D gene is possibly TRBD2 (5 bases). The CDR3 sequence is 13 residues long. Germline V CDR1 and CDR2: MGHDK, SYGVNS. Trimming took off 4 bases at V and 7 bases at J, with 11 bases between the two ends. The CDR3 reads CASSVEGWNEQFF. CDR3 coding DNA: TGTGCCAGCAGTGTAGAGGGCTGGAATGAGCAGTTCTTC.

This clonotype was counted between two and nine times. CDR3 DNA sequence: TGTGCCACCAGCAGTGGGGGTCAGGGACAAGAGACCCAGTACTTC. Encoded protein: CATSSGGQGQETQYF. This sequence joins TRBV15 and TRBJ2-5, with D possibly called TRBD1 or TRBD2 (5 bases each). The length of the CDR3 is 15 residues. Germline CDR1 is LNHNV and CDR2 is YYDKDF (reference sequence). V lost 3 bases, J lost 2 bases, and 13 bases lay in between.